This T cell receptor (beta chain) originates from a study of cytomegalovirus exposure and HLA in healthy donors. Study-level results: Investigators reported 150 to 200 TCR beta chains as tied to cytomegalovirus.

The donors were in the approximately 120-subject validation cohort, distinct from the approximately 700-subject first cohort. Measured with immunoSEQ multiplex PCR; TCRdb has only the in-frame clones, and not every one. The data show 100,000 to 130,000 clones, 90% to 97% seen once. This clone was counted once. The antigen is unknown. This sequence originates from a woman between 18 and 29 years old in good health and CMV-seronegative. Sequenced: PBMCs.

CDR3 residues: CASSFVQGASPSLDYGYTF. The CDR3 coding sequence is TGTGCCAGCAGCTTTGTACAGGGGGCCTCCCCCTCTCTGGACTATGGCTACACCTTC. The chain has TRBV7-9 and TRBJ1-2; TRBD1 aligns across 9 bases. With 3 bases clipped from V and 3 bases from J, the junction kept 17 bases outside the gene matches. The CDR3 sequence is 19 residues long. Germline CDR1 SEHNR, CDR2 FQNEAQ (reference sequence).